A selection of T cell receptor beta chains follows, all from one sample in a study of CD8+ T cells in alopecia areata. Only in-frame clones appear in the TCRdb table, and some are missing; sequencing was by immunoSEQ multiplex PCR. The sample carries some 170,000 clones, 50% to 75% recorded once. This specimen was CD4+ T cells sorted from blood, taken at approximately week 60, from a patient treated with tofacitinib. The receptor set was obtained from a human donor with alopecia areata. CDR3s include the opening cysteine and the closing phenylalanine or tryptophan. The D gene is left open where the match is weak. Clone size is given for some rows only: seen once, a few or many times, or a class if the clone is expanded.

V: TRBV2
J: TRBJ2-3
D: TRBD2
size: NA
CDR3: CASSMGLAGADTQYF
DNA: TGTGCCAGCAGCATGGGACTAGCGGGCGCAGATACGCAGTATTTT

V: TRBV29-1
J: TRBJ2-2
D: TRBD1
size: NA
CDR3: CSVGQGTGELFF
DNA: TGCAGCGTGGGACAGGGGACCGGGGAGCTGTTTTTT

V: TRBV25-1
J: TRBJ1-5
D: TRBD1
size: NA
CDR3: CASSENSPGTGGGQPQHF
DNA: TGTGCCAGCAGTGAAAATTCACCCGGGACAGGGGGAGGGCAGCCCCAGCATTTT

V: TRBV19
J: TRBJ2-2
D: NA
size: few
CDR3: CASKGAGELFF
DNA: TGTGCCAGTAAGGGTGCCGGGGAGCTGTTTTTT

V: TRBV6-6
J: TRBJ2-3
D: NA
size: once
CDR3: CASSYGGPSTDTQYF
DNA: TGTGCCAGCAGTTACGGAGGACCGAGCACAGATACGCAGTATTTT

V: TRBV29-1
J: TRBJ1-1
D: NA
size: NA
CDR3: CSVARGNTEAFF
DNA: TGCAGCGTGGCCAGGGGAAACACTGAAGCTTTCTTT

V: TRBV30
J: TRBJ1-2
D: NA
size: NA
CDR3: CAWSVLHGYTF
DNA: TGTGCCTGGAGTGTACTCCATGGCTACACCTTC

V: TRBV7-9
J: TRBJ2-3
D: NA
size: few
CDR3: CASLSITDTQYF
DNA: TGTGCCAGCCTAAGCATTACAGATACGCAGTATTTT

V: TRBV4-1
J: TRBJ2-3
D: NA
size: NA
CDR3: CASSQDMVPADTQYF
DNA: TGCGCCAGCAGCCAAGACATGGTCCCAGCAGATACGCAGTATTTT

V: TRBV18
J: TRBJ1-5
D: NA
size: NA
CDR3: CASSQVRGSLNQPQHF
DNA: TGTGCCAGCTCACAAGTCAGGGGAAGCCTTAATCAGCCCCAGCATTTT

V: TRBV5-1
J: TRBJ2-1
D: NA
size: few
CDR3: CASSLASSGYNEQFF
DNA: TGCGCCAGCAGCTTGGCCTCTTCCGGTTACAATGAGCAGTTCTTC

V: TRBV5-1
J: TRBJ2-7
D: NA
size: NA
CDR3: CASSSDSGYEQYF
DNA: TGCGCCAGCAGCTCGGACAGTGGCTACGAGCAGTACTTC

V: TRBV7-7
J: TRBJ2-2
D: TRBD1
size: few
CDR3: CASSPGQGIGELFF
DNA: TGTGCCAGCAGCCCGGGACAGGGGATCGGGGAGCTGTTTTTT

V: TRBV4-2
J: TRBJ1-5
D: TRBD1
size: NA
CDR3: CASSQQNDRGRFGNQPQHF
DNA: TGTGCCAGCAGCCAACAAAACGACAGGGGACGCTTTGGCAATCAGCCCCAGCATTTT

V: TRBV10-3
J: TRBJ2-6
D: NA
size: NA
CDR3: CAIEDSQSLSGANVLTF
DNA: TGTGCCATCGAGGACAGCCAGAGTCTTTCTGGGGCCAACGTCCTGACTTTC

V: TRBV15
J: TRBJ2-7
D: TRBD2
size: NA
CDR3: CATSRGLAGSYEQYF
DNA: TGTGCCACCAGCAGGGGACTAGCTGGGTCCTACGAGCAGTACTTC

V: TRBV29-1
J: TRBJ2-5
D: NA
size: NA
CDR3: CSGGRRQETQYF
DNA: TGCAGCGGGGGACGGAGACAAGAGACCCAGTACTTC

V: TRBV30
J: TRBJ2-5
D: NA
size: few
CDR3: CAWNREGETQYF
DNA: TGTGCCTGGAACAGGGAAGGAGAGACCCAGTACTTC

V: TRBV30
J: TRBJ2-1
D: NA
size: NA
CDR3: CAWAGGTHNEQFF
DNA: TGTGCCTGGGCGGGTGGGACCCACAATGAGCAGTTCTTC

V: TRBV4-1
J: TRBJ1-5
D: NA
size: NA
CDR3: CASSQDRRSDQPQHF
DNA: TGCGCCAGCAGCCAAGATCGGAGGTCGGATCAGCCCCAGCATTTT

V: TRBV10-3
J: TRBJ1-1
D: NA
size: once
CDR3: CAISDYDNEAFF
DNA: TGTGCCATCAGTGATTATGACAATGAAGCTTTCTTT

V: TRBV29-1
J: TRBJ1-2
D: TRBD1
size: few
CDR3: CSVFRDRESYGYTF
DNA: TGCAGCGTTTTTCGGGACAGGGAGTCGTATGGCTACACCTTC

V: TRBV6-1
J: TRBJ1-5
D: NA
size: NA
CDR3: CASSESLGGAGQPQHF
DNA: TGTGCCAGCAGTGAAAGTCTAGGGGGTGCGGGTCAGCCCCAGCATTTT

V: TRBV7-9
J: TRBJ1-4
D: TRBD1
size: NA
CDR3: CASSLGQSSEKLFF
DNA: TGTGCCAGCAGCTTGGGACAGTCGAGTGAAAAACTGTTTTTT

V: TRBV29-1
J: TRBJ1-1
D: NA
size: NA
CDR3: CSVAIPGQNTEAFF
DNA: TGCAGCGTCGCGATACCGGGACAGAACACTGAAGCTTTCTTT

V: TRBV11-2
J: TRBJ1-6
D: TRBD1
size: few
CDR3: CASSSRPGTGISPLHF
DNA: TGTGCCAGCAGCTCCCGACCCGGGACAGGGATTTCACCCCTCCACTTT

V: TRBV5-6
J: TRBJ1-2
D: NA
size: NA
CDR3: CASSFGSRGGYTF
DNA: TGTGCCAGCAGCTTTGGGAGCCGGGGAGGCTACACCTTC

V: TRBV5-6
J: TRBJ2-1
D: TRBD2
size: NA
CDR3: CASSLGLAVYNEQFF
DNA: TGTGCCAGCAGCCTCGGACTAGCGGTCTACAATGAGCAGTTCTTC

V: TRBV6-1
J: TRBJ2-3
D: NA
size: NA
CDR3: CASSQGDRRYF
DNA: TGTGCCAGCAGTCAAGGGGACCGTCGGTATTTT

V: TRBV6-1
J: TRBJ2-7
D: TRBD1
size: few
CDR3: CASSSPGTGVYEQYF
DNA: TGTGCCAGCAGTTCCCCCGGGACAGGGGTCTACGAGCAGTACTTC

V: TRBV7-2
J: TRBJ1-1
D: NA
size: NA
CDR3: CASSLALGGVNTEAFF
DNA: TGTGCCAGCAGCTTAGCACTGGGAGGTGTCAACACTGAAGCTTTCTTT

V: TRBV18
J: TRBJ2-1
D: NA
size: NA
CDR3: CASSTTAQETYNEQFF
DNA: TGTGCCAGCTCAACCACAGCCCAGGAGACCTACAATGAGCAGTTCTTC

V: TRBV6-6
J: TRBJ1-5
D: NA
size: few
CDR3: CASSYERLNQPQHF
DNA: TGTGCCAGCAGTTACGAGAGATTAAATCAGCCCCAGCATTTT

V: TRBV5-6
J: TRBJ2-3
D: NA
size: few
CDR3: CASSLDRTDTQYF
DNA: TGTGCCAGCAGCCTCGATCGGACAGATACGCAGTATTTT

V: TRBV5-1
J: TRBJ2-3
D: TRBD2
size: few
CDR3: CASSQLAGVTTDTQYF
DNA: TGCGCCAGCAGCCAGCTAGCGGGGGTCACCACAGATACGCAGTATTTT

V: TRBV5-6
J: TRBJ2-7
D: NA
size: NA
CDR3: CASSLQARYEQYF
DNA: TGTGCCAGCAGCCTCCAAGCTCGCTACGAGCAGTACTTC

V: TRBV25-1
J: TRBJ2-7
D: NA
size: NA
CDR3: CASSVNLAVVQYF
DNA: TGTGCCAGCAGTGTTAACCTGGCTGTGGTGCAGTACTTC

V: TRBV5-4
J: TRBJ2-5
D: NA
size: NA
CDR3: CASSLPGNRNQETQYF
DNA: TGTGCCAGCAGCTTGCCGGGAAACAGGAACCAAGAGACCCAGTACTTC

V: TRBV30
J: TRBJ2-7
D: NA
size: once
CDR3: CAWATGRTYEQYF
DNA: TGTGCCTGGGCCACGGGACGAACCTACGAGCAGTACTTC

V: TRBV10-3
J: TRBJ2-7
D: NA
size: NA
CDR3: CAISETVSSGQYF
DNA: TGTGCCATCAGTGAGACAGTCTCCTCCGGGCAGTACTTC

V: TRBV19
J: TRBJ1-3
D: NA
size: NA
CDR3: CASSEQSSSGNTIYF
DNA: TGTGCCAGTAGTGAACAGTCGAGCTCTGGAAACACCATATATTTT

V: TRBV27
J: TRBJ1-4
D: NA
size: few
CDR3: CASSLLGFNEKLFF
DNA: TGTGCCAGCAGTTTACTGGGATTTAATGAAAAACTGTTTTTT

V: TRBV30
J: TRBJ1-2
D: NA
size: once
CDR3: CAWRSSTAFYGYTF
DNA: TGTGCCTGGAGGTCAAGTACAGCGTTCTATGGCTACACCTTC

V: TRBV27
J: TRBJ1-1
D: NA
size: NA
CDR3: CASSEGLDPGLNTEAFF
DNA: TGTGCCAGCAGCGAAGGATTGGACCCGGGGTTGAACACTGAAGCTTTCTTT

V: TRBV2
J: TRBJ2-5
D: TRBD2
size: few
CDR3: CASSLTSGGAGTQYF
DNA: TGTGCCAGCAGTTTGACTAGCGGGGGGGCTGGGACCCAGTACTTC

V: TRBV7-9
J: TRBJ1-1
D: NA
size: once
CDR3: CASSLAPGHRNTEAFF
DNA: TGTGCCAGCAGCTTAGCGCCGGGACATCGGAACACTGAAGCTTTCTTT

V: TRBV18
J: TRBJ1-2
D: NA
size: NA
CDR3: CASSPSGAADGYTF
DNA: TGTGCCAGCTCACCATCGGGGGCTGCCGATGGCTACACCTTC

V: TRBV4-2
J: TRBJ2-3
D: NA
size: NA
CDR3: CASSQPSHKDTQYF
DNA: TGTGCCAGCAGCCAACCTAGTCACAAAGATACGCAGTATTTT

V: TRBV5-6
J: TRBJ1-2
D: NA
size: NA
CDR3: CASSLEGPNYGYTF
DNA: TGTGCCAGCAGCTTGGAGGGGCCCAACTATGGCTACACCTTC

V: TRBV4-1
J: TRBJ1-5
D: NA
size: NA
CDR3: CASSQVLPTGPQHF
DNA: TGCGCCAGCAGCCAAGTGTTACCGACGGGGCCCCAGCATTTT

V: TRBV19
J: TRBJ1-4
D: TRBD1
size: NA
CDR3: CASSIGDRALFF
DNA: TGTGCCAGTAGTATCGGGGACAGGGCCCTGTTTTTT

V: TRBV13
J: TRBJ2-3
D: TRBD2
size: NA
CDR3: CASSRERGNTDTQYF
DNA: TGTGCCAGCAGCCGGGAGCGGGGAAACACAGATACGCAGTATTTT